Below, 10 T cell receptor beta chains from the same sample are listed, as sequenced in a study of cytomegalovirus exposure and HLA in healthy donors. Primers included in the PCR were 60 Vbeta and 13 Jbeta primers. The assay was immunoSEQ multiplex PCR, and TCRdb's table has in-frame clones only and misses some. Among under 200,000 clones, around 77% were seen once, and the ten largest hold 2% to 2.5%. The specimen sequenced was PBMCs. The receptors were sampled from a man in his fifties or sixties in good health and CMV-seronegative.

This sequence joins TRBV5-1 and TRBJ2-5; 9 bases align to TRBD2. V shed 3 bases and J 1 base; nucleotides not matched to a gene: 10. Germline V gene sequence: CDR1 SGHRS, CDR2 YFSETQ. The CDR3 covers 17 residues. The CDR3 spells CASSSLAGDHLQETQYF. The CDR3 DNA reads TGCGCCAGCAGCTCCTTAGCGGGGGACCATCTCCAAGAGACCCAGTACTTC.

This clone was counted only a few times. The chain employs TRBV23-1 and TRBJ2-5, with D possibly being TRBD1 (6 bases). TRBV23-1 is placed among ORFs of uncertain function. The CDR3 length is 17 residues. Deletions cut 6 bases from V and 4 bases from J, with 24 bases between. CDR3: CASSQAMGADPRETQYF. The CDR3 nucleotides are TGCGCCAGCAGCCAAGCCATGGGGGCGGATCCAAGAGAGACCCAGTACTTC.

The chain is built from TRBV18 and TRBJ1-4, with TRBD1 matching 10 bases. Germline CDR1 is KGHSH and CDR2 is LQKENI. This CDR3 has 16 amino acids. The V and J ends lost 1 base and 8 bases, in that order; junction bases with no gene match: 7. CDR3 sequence (DNA): TGTGCCAGCTCACCACGAGGAGGGACAGGGGTAGAAAAACTGTTTTTT. This encodes CASSPRGGTGVEKLFF.

This clone was seen just once. This sequence joins TRBV5-1 and TRBJ2-3; D is perhaps TRBD2 (5 bases). This CDR3 has 15 amino acids. Germline V CDR1 and CDR2: SGHRS, YFSETQ. V was clipped by 3 bases and J by 4 bases, with 15 bases between them. The CDR3 loop reads CASSSTSGVPDTQYF. The CDR3 region has the DNA TGCGCCAGCAGCTCCACTAGTGGTGTCCCAGATACGCAGTATTTT.

This rearrangement joins TRBV7-2 to TRBJ1-2, with D possibly matching TRBD1 (5 bases). V was pared by 2 bases and J by 4 bases, with 11 bases between. The CDR3 contains 14 residues. Per germline, CDR1 SGHTA and CDR2 FQGNSA. The CDR3 DNA reads as TGTGCCAGCAGCTTATCGGGGGGGGTCTATGGCTACACCTTC. Translation: CASSLSGGVYGYTF.

This chain connects TRBV2 to TRBJ1-3; possibly TRBD1 for D (6 bases). Germline values: CDR1 SNHLY, CDR2 FYNNEI. CDR3 length: 14 residues. The V end was cut by 9 bases, the J end by 4 bases, with 16 bases between. For the CDR3, the DNA is TGTGCCAGAGACGGGGGGCAAGTCGGAAACACCATATATTTT. This encodes CARDGGQVGNTIYF. Full variable domain (rest looked up from reference TRBV2 and TRBJ1-3): EPEVTQTPSHQVTQMGQEVILRCVPISNHLYFYWYRQILGQKVEFLVSFYNNEISEKSEIFDDQFSVERPDGSNFTLKIRSTKLEDSAMYFCARDGGQVGNTIYFGEGSWLTVV.

The chain employs TRBV14 and TRBJ2-2; a possible D gene is TRBD1 (6 bases). Germline values: CDR1 SGHDN, CDR2 FVKESK. V lost 2 bases to trimming and J lost 5 bases, with 9 bases between them. This CDR3 has 14 amino acids. This chain's CDR3 is CASSQRGKTGELFF. CDR3 in DNA: TGTGCCAGCAGCCAAAGGGGGAAGACCGGGGAGCTGTTTTTT.

The chain uses TRBV2 and TRBJ1-1; D remains ambiguous. Per the germline V gene, CDR1 is SNHLY and CDR2 is FYNNEI. This CDR3 is 13 amino acids long. Trimming removed 4 bases from V and 1 base from J, with 7 bases in between. The CDR3: CASSGEANTEAFF. The CDR3 region has the DNA TGTGCCAGCAGTGGGGAGGCGAACACTGAAGCTTTCTTT.

This clone was picked up a small number of times. The V and J genes are TRBV4-3 and TRBJ2-2, with D possibly being TRBD1 (6 bases). The length of the CDR3 is 17 residues. Germline CDR1 LGHNA, CDR2 YSLEER. Between the trimmed V and J ends, which lost 1 base and 0 bases, there was a span of 12 bases. Here the CDR3 DNA reads TGCGCCAGCAGCCAAGTCCCGGACAGCGCGAACACCGGGGAGCTGTTTTTT. This gives the protein CASSQVPDSANTGELFF.

This clone has just a few counts. V usage is TRBV6-5 and J usage is TRBJ1-2; tentative D call: TRBD1 (5 bases). The CDR3 runs 15 residues. V gave up 6 bases and J gave up 0 bases, with 14 bases separating them. The germline V gene has CDR1 MNHEY and CDR2 SVGAGI. The CDR3 bases are TGTGCCAGCAGCCCTTCGGGGGGTTCTAACTATGGCTACACCTTC. It translates to CASSPSGGSNYGYTF.